The text below deals with one T cell receptor beta chain. The table came from immunoSEQ multiplex PCR; TCRdb's copy has only in-frame clones and leaves some out. The sample consists of approximately 90,000 clones, 75% to 85% of them appearing once. The V segment lost 0 bases and the J segment 6 bases; nucleotides outside the gene matches: 7. Per germline, CDR1 LGHNA and CDR2 YNFKEQ. The CDR3 is made up of 15 amino acids. This record belongs to a study of blood T cell repertoires in COVID-19. This rearrangement joins TRBV4-2 to TRBJ1-2, with TRBD1 matching over 7 bases. The sequence derives from a woman of 80 years or more with acute or convalescent COVID-19. Sample: peripheral blood. CDR3 sequence: CASSQDFGTVNGYTF. Written as DNA, the CDR3 is TGTGCCAGCAGCCAAGATTTTGGGACAGTGAATGGCTACACCTTC.